This passage covers 30 T cell receptor beta chains from one sample sequenced in a study of blood T cells in healthy people across ages. The use of a sample-barcoded 5' primer and a J-beta primer mix characterized a second PCR of roughly 6 to 11 cycles. TCRdb reprocessed the 5' RACE reads with MiXCR, giving one entry per CDR3 protein. In the table there are 1.5 million to 2 million distinct CDR3 sequences, about 49% of which are singletons. Sequenced material: blood. These receptors were collected from a middle-aged woman in good health.

There are a few counts of this clonotype. This chain links TRBV4-2 with TRBJ2-4, with 10 positions matching TRBD1. The J segment lost 2 bases and the V segment lost 1 base, leaving 2 bases of the junction unmatched. CDR3 length: 16 residues. In germline, CDR1 is LGHNA, CDR2 YNFKEQ. The CDR3 loop reads CASSQGQGATKNIQYF. The DNA of the CDR3 is TGTGCCAGCAGCCAAGGACAGGGGGCTACCAAAAACATTCAGTACTTC.

The V gene is TRBV27, the J gene TRBJ2-1, with unresolved D. Trimming removed 5 bases at V and 7 bases at J, with 9 bases between. Germline CDR1 MNHEY, CDR2 SMNVEV (reference sequence). The CDR3 consists of 12 residues. The CDR3 spells CASSHARNEQFF. In nucleotides, the CDR3 is TGTGCCAGCAGTCATGCAAGGAATGAGCAGTTCTTC.

This chain uses TRBV15 with TRBJ2-7; 9 bases match TRBD2. Per the germline V gene, CDR1 is LNHNV and CDR2 is YYDKDF (reference sequence). Trimming removed 2 bases from V and 1 base from J; junction bases left unmatched: 3. The CDR3 covers 15 residues. CDR3 coding DNA: TGTGCCACCAGCAGAACTAGCGGGCGGTCCTACGAGCAGTACTTC. Translated: CATSRTSGRSYEQYF.

The chain combines TRBV12-3 or TRBV12-4 with TRBJ1-2; D is possibly TRBD1 (5 bases). The CDR3 sequence is 13 residues long. Trimming took off 2 bases at V and 7 bases at J, with 11 bases between the two ends. Written as DNA, the CDR3 is TGTGCCAGCAGTTTACGGGACTTAAGTGGCTACACCTTC. Translating gives CASSLRDLSGYTF.

This clonotype came up a few times. The CDR3 region has the DNA TGTGCCACCAGTGAATTGGCTTATGGCTACACCTTC. Translated, it gives CATSELAYGYTF. This rearrangement joins TRBV24-1 to TRBJ1-2, with no clear D. The CDR3 has 12 amino acids. The germline V gene encodes CDR1 KGHDR and CDR2 SFDVKD. Trimming cost V 4 bases and J 5 bases, with 7 bases left between them.

V is TRBV29-1 and J is TRBJ1-1; D unresolved. CDR1 SQVTM and CDR2 ANQGSEA come from the germline V gene. V was cut by 4 bases and J by 1 base, with 13 bases left in between. This CDR3 is 14 amino acids long. CDR3 amino acids: CSVASPQRNTEAFF. The CDR3 nucleotides are TGCAGCGTTGCCTCCCCACAGCGGAACACTGAAGCTTTCTTT.

This chain links TRBV4-1 with TRBJ1-5, with 7 bases that match TRBD1. V shed 3 bases, J shed 0 bases, and the junction held 5 bases outside the gene matches. This CDR3 region has 16 residues. Germline V gene lookup returns CDR1 MGHRA and CDR2 YSYEKL. DNA for the CDR3: TGCGCCAGCAGCCAGGGACAGTCCAATAGCAATCAGCCCCAGCATTTT. This encodes CASSQGQSNSNQPQHF.

On this clonotype itself: Sequence at one end of the junction differs from germline and may be a read error. J is TRBJ2-3 and V is TRBV4-1, with 7 bases aligning to TRBD1. The CDR3 covers 17 residues. The V gene's germline CDR1 is MGHRA and CDR2 YSYEKL. For the CDR3, the DNA is TGCGCCAGCAGCCAGGGCGAGGGACAGCTCCTCACAGATACGAAGTATTTT. Its translation: CASSQGEGQLLTDTKYF.

CDR3 in DNA: TGTGCCAGCAGTGAATATGAGGGACAGGGGGCGAGCTACACCTTC. Translating it yields CASSEYEGQGASYTF. V gene TRBV25-1 combines with J gene TRBJ1-2; 12 bases line up with TRBD1. The junction had 5 bases not matched to a gene; V was cut back by 0 bases and J by 9 bases. Germline lookup yields CDR1 MGHDK and CDR2 SYGVNS. The CDR3 runs to 15 residues.

The genes are TRBV5-1 and TRBJ1-4; D unresolved. The germline gives CDR1 SGHRS, CDR2 YFSETQ. Between the trimmed V and J ends, which lost 4 bases and 4 bases, there was a span of 14 bases. The CDR3 is made up of 15 amino acids. The CDR3, as DNA: TGCGCCAGCAGCCCGGGGTCCAGCGATAATGAAAAACTGTTTTTT. The encoded protein is CASSPGSSDNEKLFF.

J is TRBJ2-5 and V is TRBV20-1; 7 positions match TRBD2. After removal of 5 bases from V and 2 bases from J, the junction contained 11 bases not matched to a gene. This CDR3 has 15 amino acids. CDR1 is DFQATT, CDR2 SNEGSKA, per germline (reference sequence). CDR3 sequence: CSAFIGGGMQETQYF. For the CDR3, the DNA is TGCAGTGCTTTCATCGGCGGGGGAATGCAAGAGACCCAGTACTTC.

This clonotype was counted a few times. V usage is TRBV3-1 and J usage is TRBJ1-2; D gene unclear. The CDR3 has 17 amino acids. Germline V gives CDR1 LGHDT, CDR2 YNNKEL (reference sequence). Trimming shortened V by 4 bases and J by 4 bases, and 22 bases separated the two germline ends. In nucleotides, the CDR3 is TGTGCCAGCAGCCCGGGATCACGGCAGACTTACCGCTATGGCTACACCTTC. Amino acids: CASSPGSRQTYRYGYTF.

This chain joins TRBV6-6 and TRBJ1-5, with 9 bases identical to TRBD1. The V segment lost 7 bases and the J segment 2 bases; nucleotides outside the gene matches: 9. The CDR3 sequence is 16 residues long. Germline V gene lookup returns CDR1 MNHNY and CDR2 SVGAGI (reference sequence). The CDR3 DNA reads as TGTGCCAGCACCGACGGCGGGACAGGGCGCAATCAGCCCCAGCATTTT. Translation: CASTDGGTGRNQPQHF.

This clonotype was seen more than once but under ten times. The genes are TRBV13 and TRBJ2-3; a weak D match, TRBD1 (5 bases). Trimming cost V 5 bases and J 0 bases, with 15 bases left between them. Germline V lookup: CDR1 PRHDT, CDR2 FYEKMQ (reference sequence). This CDR3 spans 16 amino acids. The chain's CDR3 is CASSPIVPGSTDTQYF. In DNA, the CDR3 is TGTGCCAGCAGCCCCATCGTCCCAGGGAGCACAGATACGCAGTATTTT.

Here the CDR3 reads CASSHDGRTAYGYTF. For the CDR3, the DNA is TGCGCCAGCAGCCATGATGGGCGGACTGCCTATGGCTACACCTTC. The V call is TRBV4-3, the J call TRBJ1-2; unclear D gene. Germline-derived CDR1 and CDR2 are LGHNA and YSLEER. The CDR3 is 15 amino acids. The V gene lost 3 bases and the J gene lost 4 bases, with 15 bases spanning the gap.

This clonotype was picked up a small number of times. The chain couples TRBV7-6 to TRBJ2-7; tentatively, D is TRBD1 (6 bases). Germline values: CDR1 SGHVS, CDR2 FNYEAQ. This CDR3 spans 13 amino acids. Trimming took off 4 bases at V and 2 bases at J, with 9 bases between the two ends. Written as DNA, the CDR3 is TGTGCCAGCAGCTCGGGACATCCCTACGAGCAGTACTTC. Its translation is CASSSGHPYEQYF.

V gene TRBV29-1 combines with J gene TRBJ2-1, with D tentatively TRBD2 (7 bases). This CDR3 has 16 residues. Trimming left V 6 bases short and J 2 bases short, with 20 bases between. The germline CDR1 and CDR2 sequences are SQVTM and ANQGSEA. The CDR3 coding sequence is TGCAGCGTAGAACCCCAGGGAGGGGGACCCTACAATGAGCAGTTCTTC. Amino acid sequence: CSVEPQGGGPYNEQFF.

The rearrangement uses TRBV28 and TRBJ1-2; no definite D call. Trimming removed 10 bases from V and 6 bases from J, with 15 bases in between. CDR3 size: 12 residues. The germline gives CDR1 MDHEN, CDR2 SYDVKM. The CDR3 nucleotides read TGTGCCACCTACACCCAACCCAATGGCTACACCTTC. Protein: CATYTQPNGYTF.

This clonotype was seen a few times. This sequence joins TRBV25-1 and TRBJ1-2; 7 nucleotides align to TRBD1. This CDR3 contains 13 residues. V was pared by 3 bases and J by 8 bases, with 6 bases of the junction left unmatched. CDR1 and CDR2 from the germline V gene are MGHDK and SYGVNS. The CDR3 DNA sequence: TGTGCCAGCAGTGATCTTAGGACAGGCGGCTACACCTTC. This translates into CASSDLRTGGYTF.

This clonotype was observed a few times. The CDR3 sequence is CASSFGQIYGYTF. The CDR3 DNA reads TGTGCCAGCAGTTTCGGGCAGATCTATGGCTACACCTTC. The chain combines TRBV28 with TRBJ1-2; D uncertain. Between the trimmed V and J ends, which lost 3 bases and 4 bases, there was a span of 9 bases. This CDR3 spans 13 amino acids. Germline V gene lookup returns CDR1 MDHEN and CDR2 SYDVKM.

This clonotype occurred once. A read error may produce the germline difference seen at one junction end. The CDR3 DNA reads as TGCGCCGGCAGCCAAGTAGAGGGGGCGGGTTCCTACGAGCAGTACTTC. Its translation: CAGSQVEGAGSYEQYF. The chain couples TRBV4-3 to TRBJ2-7, with 7 bases that match TRBD1. Per germline, CDR1 LGHNA and CDR2 YSLEER. CDR3 length: 16 residues.

The rearrangement joins TRBV20-1 to TRBJ2-1; 9 bases align to TRBD2. In germline, CDR1 is DFQATT, CDR2 SNEGSKA (reference sequence). The CDR3 runs 21 residues. Trimming cost V 0 bases and J 4 bases; bases outside gene matches: 22. CDR3: CSARDPYGRPSGVRSYNEQFF. The CDR3 bases are TGCAGTGCTAGAGATCCCTACGGGAGGCCTAGCGGGGTTCGGAGTTACAATGAGCAGTTCTTC.

This clonotype was observed a handful of times. V is TRBV7-2 and J is TRBJ2-7; 9 bases align to TRBD2. V shed 2 bases and J 0 bases; nucleotides not matched to a gene: 5. Germline CDR1 and CDR2: SGHTA and FQGNSA. The CDR3 loop spans 16 amino acids. This CDR3 is CASSLSGGTPSYEQYF. Here the CDR3 DNA reads TGTGCCAGCAGCTTAAGCGGGGGGACACCCTCCTACGAGCAGTACTTC.

This sequence joins TRBV7-8 and TRBJ2-3, with 10 bases matching TRBD2. Germline V gene lookup returns CDR1 SGHVS and CDR2 FQNEAQ. V lost 2 bases, J lost 2 bases, and 19 bases stayed unmatched. The CDR3 runs 21 residues. The CDR3 protein is CASSLRVRSGGGSHHTDTQYF. CDR3 bases: TGTGCCAGCAGCTTAAGGGTTCGCAGCGGGGGGGGATCTCATCACACAGATACGCAGTATTTT.

About this clonotype itself: This could be a read error, since a much larger clone is one nucleotide away. The chain employs TRBV5-1 and TRBJ2-1, with D perhaps assigned TRBD1 or TRBD2 (5 bases each). There are 14 residues in the CDR3. CDR1 and CDR2 (germline): SGHRS, YFSETQ. CDR3 loop: CVSRWDGPVGEQFF. DNA for the CDR3: TGCGTCAGCAGATGGGACGGGCCTGTAGGGGAGCAGTTCTTC.

This chain joins TRBV29-1 and TRBJ1-2, with 8 bases that match TRBD1. V shed 6 bases and J 7 bases; nucleotides not matched to a gene: 7. The CDR3 spans 12 residues. CDR1 is SQVTM, CDR2 ANQGSEA, per germline. The CDR3 sequence is CSVGTGGIGYTF. CDR3 nucleotides: TGCAGCGTCGGTACAGGGGGAATTGGCTACACCTTC.

This clonotype came up a few times. V and J are TRBV9 and TRBJ1-2; 7 nucleotides agree with TRBD1. CDR3 size: 14 residues. Unmatched junction bases numbered 9, after V lost 3 bases and J lost 7 bases. Germline CDR1 and CDR2: SGDLS and YYNGEE. The chain's CDR3 is CASSGGKTGIGYTF. The CDR3 coding sequence is TGTGCCAGCAGCGGAGGGAAGACAGGGATTGGCTACACCTTC.

This chain joins TRBV28 and TRBJ2-7; D remains ambiguous. V was shortened by 5 bases and J by 3 bases, with 14 bases between the two germline ends. Per the germline V gene, CDR1 is MDHEN and CDR2 is SYDVKM. The CDR3 extends over 14 amino acids. The CDR3 coding sequence is TGTGCCAGCAGTCCTCTAAAGGAAAACTACGAGCAGTACTTC. Its translation is CASSPLKENYEQYF.

With regard to this clonotype: The junction departs from germline at one end; a sequencing error may be responsible. This chain connects TRBV29-1 to TRBJ2-3; 9 bases are shared with TRBD2. The V gene's germline CDR1 is SQVTM and CDR2 ANQGSEA. The CDR3 runs to 16 residues. DNA of the CDR3: TGCAGCGCTGAAATTCTATTGCGGGGGGGCCGATATACGCAGTATTTT. This translates into CSAEILLRGGRYTQYF.

The V gene is TRBV24-1, the J gene TRBJ2-5, with 8 bases that match TRBD2. The CDR3 totals 15 residues. Per germline, CDR1 KGHDR and CDR2 SFDVKD. V dropped 3 bases and J dropped 1; count of bases not matched to a gene: 3. The CDR3 bases are TGTGCCACCAGTGATGCGAGCGGGGGCCAAGAGACCCAGTACTTC. It yields the protein CATSDASGGQETQYF.